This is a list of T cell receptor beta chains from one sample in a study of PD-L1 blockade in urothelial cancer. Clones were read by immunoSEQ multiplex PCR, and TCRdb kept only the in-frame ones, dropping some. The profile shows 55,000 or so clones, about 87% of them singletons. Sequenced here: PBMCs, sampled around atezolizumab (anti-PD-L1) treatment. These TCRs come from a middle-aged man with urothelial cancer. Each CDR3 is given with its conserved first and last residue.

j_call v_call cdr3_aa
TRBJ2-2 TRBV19 CASSSSAGPGGELFF
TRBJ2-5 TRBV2 CASSSGTIQETQYF
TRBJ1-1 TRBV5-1 CASSSDLTGGTGAFF
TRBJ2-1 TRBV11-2 CASSAQVLAGYNEQFF
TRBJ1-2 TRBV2 CASSESRPGSTHGYTF
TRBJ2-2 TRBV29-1 CSVRTSGSGELFF
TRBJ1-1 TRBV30 CAWGQGNTEAFF
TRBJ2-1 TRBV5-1 CASSSSGRGAKSYNEQFF
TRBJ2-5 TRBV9 CASSSVRGGETQYF
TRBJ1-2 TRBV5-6 CASSLKNPTAYGYTF
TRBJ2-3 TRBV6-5 CASSYQDTQYF
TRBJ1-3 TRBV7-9 CASSLSSGNTIYF
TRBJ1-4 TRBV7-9 CASSKPTGSYEKLFF
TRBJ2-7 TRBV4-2 CASSQDGYEQYF
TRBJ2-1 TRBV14 CASSLRTSGRGGDEQFF
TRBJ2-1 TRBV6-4 CATRLAGGLFDEQFF
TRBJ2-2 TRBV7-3 CASSPGGHGELFF